The sequence of this TCR beta chain was determined in a study of T cell repertoires in cytomegalovirus infection (dated by TCRdb to about 2019). About the full investigation: The peptide stimulations were aimed at well-studied HLA-B-restricted epitopes as well as recently identified HLA-C-restricted CMV epitopes, whose presentation resists viral immunomodulation. The HLA type of each donor mattered for the analysis, because public TCR beta signatures pointed to carriage of CMV infection along with the matching HLA type.

The sample's treatment or condition label, decoded: in vitro stimulation with specific CMV peptide epitopes to enrich CMV-specific T cells. Broad study findings and their caveats: The ex vivo response was dominated by HLA-C-restricted CMV-specific TCR beta clonotypes, which also provided the single most frequent clonotype in two of eight donors. Carriers of CMV infection plus the relevant HLA type were discriminated by the cumulative frequency of public TCR beta family members in the study cohort and in an independent roughly 340-donor cohort.

In regard to this clonotype: Its antigen target is currently unknown. Per-base quality was not reported, and no clone a single base away is much larger than it.

For sequencing, an Illumina HiSeq 1500 was employed. TCRdb trimmed the raw reads at Q25, called clones with MiXCR and kept productive beta chains. Each CDR3 protein gets just one entry, which takes the most common genes and DNA from the rows behind it. This sample gives approximately 590,000 distinct CDR3 sequences in total; 40% of them show up just once. Together, the top ten hold 48% of the sample. The sequence was obtained from a human donor in good health (CMV status not recorded). Some clones in this sample may be carry-over from other donors' samples. The starting material was cultured PBMCs, obtained from culture after CMV antigen stimulation.

The CDR3 region: CASKLLAGANVLTF. The sequenced DNA: TGTGCCAGCAAGCTCCTGGCTGGGGCCAACGTCCTGACTTTC. The V gene is TRBV12-3 or TRBV12-4 and the J gene is TRBJ2-6, with no reliable assignment of the D segment. Its CDR3 holds 14 amino acids, cysteine through phenylalanine. The sequence is cut down to CDR3 DNA, 42 bases in frame from base 1. At the junction V is shortened by 7 bases and J by 2 bases, with 9 bases in between.